The clone carrying this T cell receptor beta chain was seen a single time. This specimen belongs to a study of OX40 agonist ivuxolimab in advanced cancers. CDR1 is MGHRA, CDR2 YSYEKL, per germline. The CDR3 contains 16 residues. V shed 4 bases and J 2 bases; nucleotides not matched to a gene: 5. Method: immunoSEQ multiplex PCR; TCRdb's copy keeps in-frame clones and lacks some. The repertoire holds 40,000 to 55,000 clones, around 93% seen once, with approximately 28% in the top ten. The chain links TRBV4-1 to TRBJ2-4; 10 bases fit TRBD2. The sample here was CD4+ or CD8+ T cells sorted from blood, taken in a trial of the OX40 agonist ivuxolimab. The TCR was taken from an adult with an advanced solid tumor such as melanoma, head and neck, liver or kidney cancer. CDR3 in amino acids: CASSPAGGVSKNIQYF. The CDR3 nucleotides are TGCGCCAGCAGCCCAGCGGGGGGGGTGTCCAAAAACATTCAGTACTTC.